This T cell receptor beta chain is drawn from a study of cytomegalovirus exposure and HLA in healthy donors. For the study at large: Caucasian-associated ancestry cluster membership applied to over 80% of over 350 genotyped donors. Study results and caveats: Usually a TCR sequence was rare, but some public TCRs were found in many donors. Among TCR beta chains of equal frequency, HLA-associated ones were more clonally expanded in a later analysis. Association of a missense DCLRE1C variant with TCR beta V- and J-gene trimming was reported in a later analysis.

PCR involved 60 Vbeta and 13 Jbeta primers. Assay used: immunoSEQ multiplex PCR; TCRdb lists only in-frame clones, some missing. The sample yields some 180,000 clones, about four fifths seen once. Details on this clone: Its antigen is still unknown.

V lost 2 bases to trimming and J lost 2 bases, with 7 bases between them. This CDR3 has 13 residues. Germline loops: CDR1 GTSNPN, CDR2 SVGIG (reference sequence). V and J are TRBV30 and TRBJ2-1; a weak D match, TRBD2 (5 bases). This TCR was sampled from a middle-aged man in good health and CMV-seronegative. The source material was PBMCs. CDR3 region: CAWSLGTYNEQFF. The DNA of the CDR3 is TGTGCCTGGAGTCTCGGGACCTACAATGAGCAGTTCTTC.